Listed below are T cell receptor beta chains from one sample, sequenced in a study of response to subunit inactivated influenza vaccine. TCRdb analysed the RT-PCR reads with MiXCR anew, one entry per CDR3 protein. Of approximately 520,000 distinct CDR3 sequences in the sample, about 15% were seen once. This specimen was CD4+ T cells sorted from PBMCs, taken 23 to 25 months after vaccination. These receptors all come from a man aged 50-75 years who received an inactivated influenza vaccine. The CDR3 runs from the conserved cysteine through the conserved F or W. D genes are given only for firm matches. Not all rows give a size; the values are once, few, many and, for expanded clones, a class.

TRBJ2-3 NA TRBD1 TRBV6-4 CASRDRGYPTDTQYF TGTGCCAGCAGAGACAGGGGGTATCCCACAGATACGCAGTATTTT
TRBJ1-4 NA TRBD1 TRBV29-1 CSVFFRGQALGDEKLFF TGCAGCGTTTTTTTTAGGGGACAGGCACTCGGCGATGAAAAACTGTTTTTT
TRBJ1-4 NA NA TRBV4-3 CASSQDRAENEKLFF TGCGCCAGCAGCCAAGACCGGGCAGAAAATGAAAAACTGTTTTTT
TRBJ2-5 many TRBD2 TRBV12-3/TRBV12-4 CASSFWLAGAETQYF TGTGCCAGCAGTTTCTGGCTAGCGGGAGCAGAGACCCAGTACTTC
TRBJ1-3 NA NA TRBV18 CASSPTEGNTIYF TGTGCCAGCTCACCAACAGAAGGAAACACCATATATTTT
TRBJ2-7 few NA TRBV9 CASSAWDTPYEQYF TGTGCCAGCAGCGCGTGGGACACCCCCTACGAGCAGTACTTC
TRBJ1-1 NA NA TRBV29-1 CSVGSALNTEAFF TGCAGCGTTGGCAGCGCACTGAACACTGAAGCTTTCTTT
TRBJ2-2 many TRBD2 TRBV7-2 CASTRTSGRGAELFF TGTGCCAGCACCAGGACTAGCGGGAGGGGGGCGGAGCTGTTTTTT
TRBJ1-4 few NA TRBV12-3/TRBV12-4 CASSLLGGADEKLFF TGTGCCAGCAGTCTGTTGGGGGGGGCCGACGAAAAACTGTTTTTT
TRBJ2-5 once TRBD2 TRBV4-1 CASSRGASGVQETQYF TGCGCCAGCAGTCGTGGGGCTAGCGGGGTCCAAGAGACCCAGTACTTC
TRBJ2-5 NA NA TRBV28 CASSPLSGTQYF TGTGCCAGCAGTCCACTATCCGGGACCCAGTACTTC
TRBJ2-1 NA NA TRBV7-2 CASISGRQPNEQFF TGTGCCAGCATCAGTGGGCGGCAGCCAAATGAGCAGTTCTTC
TRBJ2-4 few NA TRBV30 CAWTPGQQGRPKNIQYF TGTGCCTGGACCCCAGGTCAACAAGGGCGCCCCAAAAACATTCAGTACTTC
TRBJ1-3 few NA TRBV20-1 CSAGSSSGNTIYF TGCAGTGCTGGGTCTTCCTCTGGAAACACCATATATTTT
TRBJ2-7 few NA TRBV11-2 CASSLEAAPSYEQYF TGTGCCAGCAGCTTAGAGGCAGCCCCCTCCTACGAGCAGTACTTC
TRBJ1-1 NA NA TRBV12-3/TRBV12-4 CASSLEAGVSTEAFF TGTGCCAGCAGTTTAGAGGCAGGGGTGAGCACTGAAGCTTTCTTT
TRBJ2-2 NA NA TRBV20-1 CSARDGGPGELFF TGCAGTGCTAGAGATGGGGGACCCGGGGAGCTGTTTTTT
TRBJ2-1 few NA TRBV20-1 CSATRQAYNEQFF TGCAGTGCTACGAGACAGGCATACAATGAGCAGTTCTTC
TRBJ2-1 NA NA TRBV6-2/TRBV6-3 CASSYGVLGNEQFF TGTGCCAGCAGTTACGGAGTGCTCGGCAATGAGCAGTTCTTC
TRBJ2-1 few TRBD2 TRBV4-1 CASSQWSQPGLAVQPSNEQFF TGCGCCAGCAGCCAGTGGTCACAGCCGGGACTAGCGGTACAACCATCCAATGAGCAGTTCTTC
TRBJ1-4 NA NA TRBV20-1 CSARDLSPQGPNEKLFF TGCAGTGCTAGAGATTTGTCCCCACAGGGACCTAATGAAAAACTGTTTTTT
TRBJ1-5 few NA TRBV6-5 CASSYSKNSNQPQHF TGTGCCAGCAGTTACTCGAAGAATAGCAATCAGCCCCAGCATTTT
TRBJ2-1 few TRBD1 TRBV11-2 CASSLGGQGFSSSYNEQFF TGTGCCAGCAGCTTAGGGGGACAGGGGTTCTCCAGCTCCTACAATGAGCAGTTCTTC
TRBJ2-4 once TRBD2 TRBV6-5 CASSYDWGGGNIQYF TGTGCCAGCAGTTACGACTGGGGCGGGGGAAACATTCAGTACTTC
TRBJ2-1 few NA TRBV7-2 CASSLGTVEQFF TGTGCCAGCAGCTTAGGGACGGTCGAGCAGTTCTTC
TRBJ2-1 few TRBD2 TRBV12-3/TRBV12-4 CASSLGDGRAEQFF TGTGCCAGCAGTTTAGGGGATGGGAGGGCTGAGCAGTTCTTC
TRBJ2-6 NA NA TRBV7-2 CASSLVRGGANVLTF TGTGCCAGCAGCTTAGTAAGGGGTGGGGCCAACGTCCTGACTTTC
TRBJ1-6 once NA TRBV7-9 CASSLGEGGSPLHF TGTGCCAGCAGCTTAGGGGAAGGAGGCTCACCCCTCCACTTT
TRBJ1-2 NA NA TRBV20-1 CSARDVRRYTF TGCAGTGCTAGAGATGTACGGCGCTACACCTTC
TRBJ1-1 few NA TRBV27 CASSWTRYTEAFF TGTGCCAGCAGTTGGACGAGGTACACTGAAGCTTTCTTT
TRBJ2-7 NA TRBD1 TRBV28 CASNSPRGRTYEQYF TGTGCCAGCAACTCCCCCAGGGGGCGGACATACGAGCAGTACTTC
TRBJ2-1 NA NA TRBV2 CASIPPSGRGNNEQFF TGTGCCAGCATTCCGCCCTCCGGGAGAGGGAACAATGAGCAGTTCTTC
TRBJ1-2 NA NA TRBV2 CASSVTGIRVGYTF TGTGCCAGCAGTGTCACAGGGATCAGAGTCGGCTACACCTTC
TRBJ2-6 many NA TRBV12-3/TRBV12-4 CASSLVSGANVLTF TGTGCCAGCAGCTTGGTCTCTGGGGCCAACGTCCTGACTTTC
TRBJ2-1 NA NA TRBV7-9 CASSVQELSSYNEQFF TGTGCCAGCAGCGTCCAAGAGTTAAGCTCCTACAATGAGCAGTTCTTC
TRBJ2-1 NA NA TRBV10-1 CASSEGRRNNEQFF TGCGCCAGCAGTGAGGGGCGCCGAAACAATGAGCAGTTCTTC
TRBJ2-7 NA NA TRBV5-1 CASSFSEGEPSYEQYF TGCGCCAGCAGCTTTAGCGAGGGCGAGCCCTCCTACGAGCAGTACTTC
TRBJ2-7 NA NA TRBV4-1 CASSLQGNGASEQYF TGCGCCAGCAGCCTACAGGGAAACGGTGCAAGCGAGCAGTACTTC
TRBJ2-4 NA NA TRBV4-1 CASSQADQRLSKNIQYF TGCGCCAGCAGCCAAGCGGACCAACGGTTGTCCAAAAACATTCAGTACTTC
TRBJ2-7 few TRBD2 TRBV6-5 CASSSQLAGEVEQYF TGTGCCAGCAGTTCCCAACTAGCGGGAGAGGTAGAGCAGTACTTC
TRBJ2-3 NA TRBD2 TRBV20-1 CSASRAGGLQYF TGCAGTGCTAGCAGAGCGGGGGGGCTCCAGTATTTT
TRBJ2-7 few TRBD1 TRBV7-9 CASSNDRGNEQYF TGTGCCAGCAGTAACGACAGGGGCAACGAGCAGTACTTC